Below are 30 T cell receptor beta chains sequenced from a single sample in a study of metastatic and nonmetastatic thyroid tumors (dated by TCRdb to the early 2020s). None of the patients had been given any treatment before thyroid surgery. Library construction relied on PCR. TCRdb records Illumina HiSeq 4000 as the sequencer. TCRdb itself trimmed the public reads at Q25 with fastp, ran MiXCR and retained productive beta chains. The sample table shows approximately 84,000 clones, and 15% are seen once. The top ten clones comprise 3% to 4.5% of the sample. Sequenced material: blood. These receptors all come from a female donor with papillary thyroid cancer or a benign thyroid nodule (not recorded which). Some clones in this sample may be carry-over from other donors' samples.

V gene TRBV3-1 combines with J gene TRBJ2-7; 8 nucleotides align to TRBD2. Trimming removed 6 bases from V and 2 bases from J; junction bases left unmatched: 6. CDR1 and CDR2 (germline): LGHDT, YNNKEL (reference sequence). This CDR3 has 14 residues. This CDR3 reads CASRSGGGTYEQYF. The CDR3 DNA sequence: TGTGCCAGCAGAAGCGGGGGCGGGACCTACGAGCAGTACTTC.

Note on this clone: In the same sample, other DNA sequences code for this CDR3. The chain employs TRBV5-8 and TRBJ2-5, with D unclear. Germline V gene sequence: CDR1 SGHTS, CDR2 YDEGEE. The ends were cut back, 4 bases at V and 1 base at J, with 14 bases in the middle. There are 15 residues in the CDR3. The chain's CDR3 is CASSAGGGLQETQYF. The CDR3 nucleotides read TGTGCCAGCAGCGCTGGCGGTGGCCTCCAAGAGACCCAGTACTTC. The full variable domain, rest sourced from reference TRBV5-8 and TRBJ2-5, is EAGVTQSPTHLIKTRGQQATLRCSPISGHTSVYWYQQALGLGLQFLLWYDEGEERNRGNFPPRFSGRQFPNYSSELNVNALELEDSALYLCASSAGGGLQETQYFGPGTRLLVL.

Points on this clone: At one end, the junction sequence differs from germline, possibly due to a read error. The V call is TRBV5-1, the J call TRBJ2-4, with 10 bases identical to TRBD2. Per germline, CDR1 SGHRS and CDR2 YFSETQ. CDR3 length equals 19 residues. The CDR3, as DNA: TGCGCCAGCAGCCAGGCGGAGGGTAGCGGGGGGTTAGACAAAAACATCCAGTACTTC. Translating it yields CASSQAEGSGGLDKNIQYF.

Ten or more counts support this clone. The V and J genes are TRBV28 and TRBJ1-2; a weak D match, TRBD1 (6 bases). The CDR3 sequence is 17 residues long. From germline, CDR1 is MDHEN and CDR2 SYDVKM. V lost 10 bases to trimming and J lost 8 bases, with 32 bases between them. Here the CDR3 DNA reads TGTGCCACCGGTGCTGTAGGCAGGGGTATTGCTTCGGGGGGCTACACCTTC. Protein sequence: CATGAVGRGIASGGYTF.

This clone was recorded many times. V and J are TRBV18 and TRBJ2-7; D might be TRBD1 (7 bases). CDR3 length: 12 residues. V was trimmed by 5 bases and J by 7 bases, leaving 12 bases between them. The germline V gene encodes CDR1 KGHSH and CDR2 LQKENI. The CDR3 nucleotides read TGTGCCAGCTCATCGACAGGGAGGGAGCAGTACTTC. It yields the protein CASSSTGREQYF.

This clone was counted between two and nine times. V and J are TRBV2 and TRBJ2-7, with 8 bases that match TRBD1. The germline CDR1 and CDR2 sequences are SNHLY and FYNNEI. The junction had 10 bases not matched to a gene; V was cut back by 6 bases and J by 6 bases. The CDR3 extends over 14 amino acids. The CDR3 here is CASRSGQGPREQYF. CDR3 in DNA: TGTGCCAGCAGGTCCGGACAGGGACCTCGCGAGCAGTACTTC.

This clone was picked up many times. J is TRBJ2-7 and V is TRBV28; TRBD2 matches 9 bases. Trimming removed 6 bases from V and 4 bases from J; junction bases left unmatched: 4. Germline V gene sequence: CDR1 MDHEN, CDR2 SYDVKM. This CDR3 is built from 13 residues. The CDR3 reads CASSGGGGYEQYF. The DNA for the CDR3 is TGTGCCAGCAGCGGCGGGGGGGGTTACGAGCAGTACTTC.

This clone has at least ten counts. This chain links TRBV30 with TRBJ1-1; D is unresolved. The germline CDR1 and CDR2 sequences are GTSNPN and SVGIG (reference sequence). CDR3 size: 14 residues. V dropped 2 bases and J dropped 0 bases, with 10 bases sitting between them. The CDR3 loop reads CAWSPGSMNTEAFF. The DNA for the CDR3 is TGTGCCTGGAGTCCCGGGTCAATGAACACTGAAGCTTTCTTT.

This clone appeared many times. V usage is TRBV27 and J usage is TRBJ2-7; tentative D call: TRBD1 (5 bases). From germline, CDR1 is MNHEY and CDR2 SMNVEV (reference sequence). V gave up 2 bases and J gave up 6 bases, with 11 bases separating them. This CDR3 has 13 amino acids. The CDR3: CASSLNRPSEQYF. CDR3 DNA sequence: TGTGCCAGCAGTTTAAACAGGCCCTCCGAGCAGTACTTC.

This clone was detected ten times or more. The V call is TRBV10-3, the J call TRBJ2-2; D is undetermined. Germline V gives CDR1 ENHRY, CDR2 SYGVKD. The germline V and J ends were trimmed by 7 bases and 2 bases, with 5 bases remaining between them. The CDR3 has 12 amino acids. CDR3 sequence: CAINGNTGELFF. CDR3 nucleotides: TGTGCCATCAATGGTAACACCGGGGAGCTGTTTTTT.

This clone was counted at least ten times. This chain uses TRBV7-8 with TRBJ2-1; D gene unclear. The CDR3 covers 12 residues. V lost 0 bases to trimming and J lost 3 bases, with 0 bases between them. In germline, CDR1 is SGHVS, CDR2 FQNEAQ. CDR3 nucleotide sequence: TGTGCCAGCAGCTTAGCCTACAATGAGCAGTTCTTC. Protein: CASSLAYNEQFF.

This clone was observed at least ten times. A much bigger clone sits one base away, suggesting this may be a read error. No conserved phenylalanine or tryptophan is present at the end of the CDR3, so a read error is the likely explanation. The chain recombines TRBV6-2 or TRBV6-3 with TRBJ1-1; D might be TRBD1 (5 bases). This CDR3 contains 13 residues. The germline V and J ends were trimmed by 4 bases and 4 bases, with 10 bases remaining between them. CDR1 is MNHEY and CDR2 is SVGEGT in the germline V gene. The CDR3 region is CASSSGHTTEAFL. The CDR3 nucleotides are TGTGCCAGCAGTTCGGGGCACACCACTGAAGCTTTCCTT.

For this clone: A clone one base away is much larger, so this may be a read error. The chain carries TRBV24-1 and TRBJ2-5; the D gene could be TRBD1 or TRBD2 (6 bases each). Germline V gene data show CDR1 as KGHDR and CDR2 as SFDVKD. V dropped 7 bases and J dropped 6 bases, with 17 bases sitting between them. This CDR3 contains 14 residues. CDR3 amino acids: CATRGSGDLKTQYF. The CDR3 bases are TGTGCCACCAGGGGTTCAGGGGACTTGAAGACCCAGTACTTC.

The table lists this clone with many counts. V is TRBV4-1 and J is TRBJ1-2, with 9 bases that match TRBD1. CDR3 length equals 17 residues. Trimming cost V 2 bases and J 2 bases; bases outside gene matches: 9. Germline V gene sequence: CDR1 MGHRA, CDR2 YSYEKL. The CDR3 DNA follows: TGCGCCAGCAGCCAAAACCCGGGACAGGGTCACAACTATGGCTACACCTTC. Residues: CASSQNPGQGHNYGYTF.

Concerning this clone: With a much larger clone just one base away, this may be a read error. Other DNA variants within this sample encode the same CDR3. The rearrangement joins TRBV19 to TRBJ1-2; 7 bases are a match to TRBD1. V lost 10 bases to trimming and J lost 10 bases; unmatched junction nucleotides: 18. The CDR3 sequence is 14 residues long. Germline V gene sequence: CDR1 LNHDA, CDR2 SQIVND (reference sequence). This CDR3 reads CATSRGVGQVDYTF. The CDR3 region has the DNA TGTGCCACTTCGCGCGGCGTCGGACAGGTAGACTACACCTTC.

This clone has ten or more counts. V usage is TRBV19 and J usage is TRBJ2-3; 7 positions match TRBD1. The CDR3 loop spans 14 amino acids. The V gene end was trimmed by 4 bases and the J gene end by 0 bases; junction bases not matched to a gene: 1. CDR1 and CDR2 (germline): LNHDA, SQIVND (reference sequence). CDR3 loop: CASSTGGSTDTQYF. CDR3 nucleotides: TGTGCCAGTAGTACAGGGGGTAGCACAGATACGCAGTATTTT. Variable domain in full (rest from reference TRBV19 and TRBJ2-3): DGGITQSPKYLFRKEGQNVTLSCEQNLNHDAMYWYRQDPGQGLRLIYYSQIVNDFQKGDIAEGYSVSREKKESFPLTVTSAQKNPTAFYLCASSTGGSTDTQYFGPGTRLTVL.

This clone was observed a few times. Since a much larger clone is just one base distant, this may be a read error. The chain employs TRBV24-1 and TRBJ2-5; D possibly matches TRBD1 or TRBD2 (5 bases each). Trimming removed 2 bases at V and 4 bases at J, with 16 bases between. Germline CDR1 and CDR2: KGHDR and SFDVKD. The CDR3 is 16 residues long. DNA of the CDR3: TGTGCCACCAGTGATTACACATGGTTTGGGGGAGAGACCCAGTACTTC. It is translated as CATSDYTWFGGETQYF.

This clone has at least ten counts. This sequence joins TRBV7-8 and TRBJ2-7, with a weak D call TRBD1 (6 bases). CDR3 length: 19 residues. The V and J ends lost 2 bases and 0 bases respectively, with 23 bases between them. Germline lookup yields CDR1 SGHVS and CDR2 FQNEAQ. CDR3 in DNA: TGTGCCAGCAGCTTATCCTTCCGGGACACCGGTGGAGACTCCTACGAGCAGTACTTC. Its translation: CASSLSFRDTGGDSYEQYF.

The chain links TRBV12-3 or TRBV12-4 to TRBJ1-5; 7 positions agree with TRBD1. This CDR3 has 17 residues. V trimming: 4 bases; J trimming: 3 bases; junction bases outside the gene matches: 12. The CDR3 bases are TGTGCCAGCAGTTATGGCAGGGGGATACCGATCAATCAGCCCCAGCATTTT. Protein product: CASSYGRGIPINQPQHF.

A few counts support this clone. This chain connects TRBV6-1 to TRBJ2-2, with D uncertain. Per the germline V gene, CDR1 is MNHNS and CDR2 is SASEGT. The CDR3 has 14 amino acids. Trimming stripped 6 bases from V and 4 bases from J, with 12 bases between. The CDR3 DNA reads TGTGCCAGCAGACTCTGCAGTACCACCGGGGAGCTGTTTTTT. Translated, it gives CASRLCSTTGELFF.

This clone was seen only a few times. A read error is possible here, since a much larger clone lies one base away. The V gene is TRBV10-3, the J gene TRBJ1-1; no clear D gene. The V and J ends lost 6 bases and 2 bases respectively, with 13 bases between them. The CDR3 spans 14 residues. CDR1 and CDR2 (germline): ENHRY, SYGVKD. CDR3 bases: TGTGCCATCAGAGAGACTGAAATTAACACTGAAGCTTTCTTT. Translating it yields CAIRETEINTEAFF.

This clone was detected many times. V and J are TRBV19 and TRBJ1-2; 8 bases agree with TRBD1. V was pared by 9 bases and J by 3 bases, with 6 bases of the junction left unmatched. This CDR3 spans 13 amino acids. CDR1 and CDR2 from the germline V gene are LNHDA and SQIVND (reference sequence). CDR3 protein: CASTGQEHYGYTF. The DNA of the CDR3 is TGTGCCAGCACGGGACAGGAACACTATGGCTACACCTTC.

The sample holds many counts of this clone. This chain uses TRBV6-2 or TRBV6-3 with TRBJ2-3; 8 bases match TRBD2. This CDR3 contains 18 residues. The junction had 15 bases not matched to a gene; V was cut back by 2 bases and J by 5 bases. CDR1 and CDR2 from the germline V gene are MNHEY and SVGEGT. The CDR3 DNA reads as TGTGCCAGCAGTTACCGACTAGCGTGGGGGAACCCCGGAGATACGCAGTATTTT. Protein sequence: CASSYRLAWGNPGDTQYF.

This clone was seen at least ten times. The rearrangement uses TRBV11-2 and TRBJ2-7; possible D gene TRBD2, 7 bases. The CDR3 totals 16 residues. V lost 7 bases, J lost 1 base, and 20 bases lay in between. The germline gives CDR1 SGHAT, CDR2 FQNNGV. CDR3 residues: CASTTSRGRGSYEQYF. Written as DNA, the CDR3 is TGTGCCAGCACCACATCCCGGGGGCGGGGGTCCTACGAGCAGTACTTC. Using reference TRBV11-2 and TRBJ2-7 for the parts outside the CDR3, the full variable domain is EAGVAQSPRYKIIEKRQSVAFWCNPISGHATLYWYQQILGQGPKLLIQFQNNGVVDDSQLPKDRFSAERLKGVDSTLKIQPAKLEDSAVYLCASTTSRGRGSYEQYFGPGTRLTVT.

This clone has ten or more counts. The rearrangement uses TRBV20-1 and TRBJ2-7; D call uncertain. Germline V gene sequence: CDR1 DFQATT, CDR2 SNEGSKA (reference sequence). The CDR3 has 15 amino acids. Between the trimmed V and J ends, which lost 0 bases and 5 bases, there was a span of 17 bases. The CDR3 DNA sequence: TGCAGTGCTAGAGATCTGAAATGGGATTACGACGAGCAGTACTTC. The encoded protein is CSARDLKWDYDEQYF.

This clone was seen at least ten times. The chain recombines TRBV20-1 with TRBJ2-7, with 8 bases fitting TRBD1. V lost 6 bases, J lost 0 bases, and 7 bases stayed unmatched. Germline V gene lookup returns CDR1 DFQATT and CDR2 SNEGSKA (reference sequence). The CDR3 has 14 residues. CDR3 in amino acids: CSAARTGLSYEQYF. The CDR3, as DNA: TGCAGTGCCGCCCGGACAGGGCTCTCCTACGAGCAGTACTTC.

In this sample, this clone turned up many times. Distinct nucleotide sequences in the sample also encode this CDR3. This chain links TRBV28 with TRBJ2-3, with D possibly being TRBD2 (6 bases). Trimming took 4 bases from V and 2 from J, leaving 13 bases between them. The CDR3 runs to 15 residues. The germline V gene encodes CDR1 MDHEN and CDR2 SYDVKM. DNA for the CDR3: TGTGCCAGCAGTTCCCTGCGGGGCTACACAGATACGCAGTATTTT. Protein sequence: CASSSLRGYTDTQYF.

The table lists this clone with many counts. The chain uses TRBV7-2 and TRBJ2-7; D possibly corresponds to TRBD2 (5 bases). V lost 2 bases, J lost 3 bases, and 20 bases lay in between. CDR3 length: 17 amino acids. Germline V gene lookup returns CDR1 SGHTA and CDR2 FQGNSA. CDR3 protein: CASSLSPRGYINYEQYF. For the CDR3, the DNA is TGTGCCAGCAGCTTATCGCCCCGGGGATATATAAACTACGAGCAGTACTTC.

This clone appeared a few times. The junction and the germline gene differ at one end; a read error may be behind it. This chain uses TRBV27 with TRBJ2-7, with D tentatively TRBD2 (6 bases). In germline, CDR1 is MNHEY, CDR2 SMNVEV (reference sequence). This CDR3 has 17 amino acids. CDR3 bases: TGTGCCAGCATCCTGGGGGGACCAACAACCTCCTCCTACGAGCATTACTTC. Protein: CASILGGPTTSSYEHYF.

This clone showed up many times. The V and J genes are TRBV6-1 and TRBJ2-7; no clear D gene. The CDR3 has 14 residues. V shed 7 bases and J shed 2 bases, with 15 bases lying between them. Germline V lookup: CDR1 MNHNS, CDR2 SASEGT. The CDR3 here is CASTHSEPAYEQYF. In DNA form, the CDR3 reads TGTGCCAGCACCCACTCAGAACCTGCCTACGAGCAGTACTTC.